This T cell receptor (beta chain) stems from a study of control samples from healthy donors and cancer patients. Assay: immunoSEQ multiplex PCR; the TCRdb copy retains only in-frame clones and omits some. Of about 120,000 clones in the sample, nearly 95% are singletons; the top ten hold roughly 2.7%. The germline CDR1 and CDR2 sequences are SGHAT and FQNNGV. The CDR3 is 14 amino acids. Trimming cost V 5 bases and J 8 bases; bases outside gene matches: 5. Material for sequencing was blood. This TCR derives from a man aged 25-45 years in good health. The chain uses TRBV11-2 and TRBJ1-6, with TRBD1 matching 8 bases. As DNA, the CDR3 is TGTGCCAGCAGCGCGGACAGGGTAGATTCACCCCTCCACTTT. Its translation is CASSADRVDSPLHF.